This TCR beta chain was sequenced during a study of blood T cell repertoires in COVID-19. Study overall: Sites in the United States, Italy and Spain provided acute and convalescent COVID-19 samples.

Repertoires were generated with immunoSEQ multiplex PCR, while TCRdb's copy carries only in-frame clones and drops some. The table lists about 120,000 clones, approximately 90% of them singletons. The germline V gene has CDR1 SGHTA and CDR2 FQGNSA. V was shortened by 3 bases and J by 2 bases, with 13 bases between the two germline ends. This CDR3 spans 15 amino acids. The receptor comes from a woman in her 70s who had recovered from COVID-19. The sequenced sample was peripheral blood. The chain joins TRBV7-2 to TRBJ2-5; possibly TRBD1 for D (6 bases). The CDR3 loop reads CASSLAGARQETQYF. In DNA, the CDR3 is TGTGCCAGCAGCTTGGCAGGGGCTCGGCAAGAGACCCAGTACTTC.